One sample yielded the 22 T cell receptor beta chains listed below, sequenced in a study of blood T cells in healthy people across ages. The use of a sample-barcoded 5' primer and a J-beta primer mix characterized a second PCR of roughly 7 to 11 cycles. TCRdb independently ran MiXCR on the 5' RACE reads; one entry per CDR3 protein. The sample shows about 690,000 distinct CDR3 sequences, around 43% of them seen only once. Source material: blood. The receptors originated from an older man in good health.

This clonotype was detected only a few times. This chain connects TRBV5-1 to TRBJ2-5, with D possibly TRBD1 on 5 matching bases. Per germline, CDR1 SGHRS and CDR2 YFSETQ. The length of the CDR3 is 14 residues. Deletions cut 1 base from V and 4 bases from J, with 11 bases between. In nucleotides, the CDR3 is TGCGCCAGCAGCTTGCAGGGTAACCCAGAGACCCAGTACTTC. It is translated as CASSLQGNPETQYF.

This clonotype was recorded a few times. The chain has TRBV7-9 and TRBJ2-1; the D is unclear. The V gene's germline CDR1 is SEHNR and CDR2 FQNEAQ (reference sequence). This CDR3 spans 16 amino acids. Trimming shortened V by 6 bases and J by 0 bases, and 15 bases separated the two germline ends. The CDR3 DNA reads TGTGCCAGCAGTCCTCGCCTACCTAGCTCCTACAATGAGCAGTTCTTC. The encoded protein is CASSPRLPSSYNEQFF.

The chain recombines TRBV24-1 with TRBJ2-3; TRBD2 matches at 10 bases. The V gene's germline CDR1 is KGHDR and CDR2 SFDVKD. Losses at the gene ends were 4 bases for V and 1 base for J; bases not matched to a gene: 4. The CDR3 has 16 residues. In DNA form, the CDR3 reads TGTGCCACCAGTGACAGGACTAGCGGAGGCACAGATACGCAGTATTTT. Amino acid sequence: CATSDRTSGGTDTQYF.

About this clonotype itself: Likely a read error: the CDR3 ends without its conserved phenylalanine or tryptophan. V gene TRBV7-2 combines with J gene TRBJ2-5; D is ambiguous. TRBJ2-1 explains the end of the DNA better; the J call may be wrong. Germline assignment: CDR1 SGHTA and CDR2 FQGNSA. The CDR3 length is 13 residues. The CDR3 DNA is TGTGCCAGCAGCTTACAAGTCCAGCAGGCGCAGTTCGTC. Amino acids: CASSLQVQQAQFV.

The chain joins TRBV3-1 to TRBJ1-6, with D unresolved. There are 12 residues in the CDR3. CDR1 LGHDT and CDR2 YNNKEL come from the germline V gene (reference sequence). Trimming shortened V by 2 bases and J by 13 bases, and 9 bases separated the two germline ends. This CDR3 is CASSQLGFPLHF. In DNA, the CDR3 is TGTGCCAGCAGCCAACTTGGTTTTCCCCTCCACTTT.

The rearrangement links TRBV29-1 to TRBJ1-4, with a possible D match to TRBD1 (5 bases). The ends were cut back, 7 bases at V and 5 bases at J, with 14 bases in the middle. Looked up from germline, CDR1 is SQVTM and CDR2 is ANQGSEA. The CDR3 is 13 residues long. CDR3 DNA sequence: TGCAGCGCCGGGAGGGGTGGCAATGAAAAACTGTTTTTT. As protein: CSAGRGGNEKLFF.

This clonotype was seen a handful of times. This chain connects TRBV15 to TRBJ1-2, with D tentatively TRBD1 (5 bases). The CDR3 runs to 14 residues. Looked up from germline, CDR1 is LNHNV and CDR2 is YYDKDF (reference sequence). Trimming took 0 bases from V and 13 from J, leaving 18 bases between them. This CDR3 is CATSRDRQSPLFTF. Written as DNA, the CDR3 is TGTGCCACCAGCAGAGATCGACAGTCCCCTCTATTCACCTTC. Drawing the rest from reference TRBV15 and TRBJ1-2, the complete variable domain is DAMVIQNPRYQVTQFGKPVTLSCSQTLNHNVMYWYQQKSSQAPKLLFHYYDKDFNNEADTPDNFQSRRPNTSFCFLDIRSPGLGDTAMYLCATSRDRQSPLFTFGSGTRLTVV.

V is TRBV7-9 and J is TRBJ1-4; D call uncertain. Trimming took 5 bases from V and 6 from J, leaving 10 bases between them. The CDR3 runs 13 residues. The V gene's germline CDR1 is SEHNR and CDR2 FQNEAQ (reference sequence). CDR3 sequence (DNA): TGTGCCAGCAGCGCTCACACAGATGAAAAACTGTTTTTT. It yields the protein CASSAHTDEKLFF. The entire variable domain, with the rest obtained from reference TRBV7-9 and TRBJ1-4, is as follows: DTGVSQNPRHKITKRGQNVTFRCDPISEHNRLYWYRQTLGQGPEFLTYFQNEAQLEKSRLLSDRFSAERPKGSFSTLEIQRTEQGDSAMYLCASSAHTDEKLFFGSGTQLSVL.

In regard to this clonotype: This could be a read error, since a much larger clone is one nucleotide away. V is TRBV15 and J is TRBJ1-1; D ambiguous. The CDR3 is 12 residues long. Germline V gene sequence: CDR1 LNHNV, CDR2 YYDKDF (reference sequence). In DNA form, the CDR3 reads TGTACCACCAGCAGCACAAACACTGAAGCTTTCTTT. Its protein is CTTSSTNTEAFF.

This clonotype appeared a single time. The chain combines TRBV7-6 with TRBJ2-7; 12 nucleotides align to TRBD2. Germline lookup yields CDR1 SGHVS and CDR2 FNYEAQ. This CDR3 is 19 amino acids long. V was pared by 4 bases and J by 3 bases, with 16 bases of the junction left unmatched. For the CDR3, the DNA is TGTGCCAGCAGCTCCGAGACTAGCGGGAGTGCTCAGGGTATCTACGAGCAGTACTTC. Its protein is CASSSETSGSAQGIYEQYF. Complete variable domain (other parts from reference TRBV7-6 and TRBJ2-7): GAGVSQSPRYKVTKRGQDVALRCDPISGHVSLYWYRQALGQGPEFLTYFNYEAQQDKSGLPNDRFSAERPEGSISTLTIQRTEQRDSAMYRCASSSETSGSAQGIYEQYFGPGTRLTVT.

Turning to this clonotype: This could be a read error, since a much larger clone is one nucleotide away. CDR3 protein: CAGSHRSWATSSTDTQYF. The CDR3 nucleotides are TGTGCCGGCAGCCATCGAAGCTGGGCAACTTCTAGCACAGATACGCAGTATTTT. The V gene is TRBV3-1, the J gene TRBJ2-3, with no clear D. The germline V gene has CDR1 LGHDT and CDR2 YNNKEL (reference sequence). The length of the CDR3 is 18 residues.

CDR3 region: CASSTPPTSGSVYNEQFF. The CDR3 nucleotides are TGTGCCAGCAGTACTCCCCCGACTAGCGGGAGTGTATACAATGAGCAGTTCTTC. The rearrangement joins TRBV27 to TRBJ2-1; 12 bases match TRBD2. Unmatched junction bases numbered 12, after V lost 5 bases and J lost 4 bases. Germline assignment: CDR1 MNHEY and CDR2 SMNVEV (reference sequence). The CDR3 is made up of 18 amino acids.

The DNA for the CDR3 is TGCAGTGCTTATAGGACTAGCCAAATTCGGGTCAATGAGCAGTTCTTC. Protein sequence: CSAYRTSQIRVNEQFF. The chain joins TRBV20-1 to TRBJ2-1, with 8 nucleotides matching TRBD2. V gave up 5 bases and J gave up 6 bases; unmatched junction bases: 15. The length of the CDR3 is 16 residues. Per germline, CDR1 DFQATT and CDR2 SNEGSKA (reference sequence).

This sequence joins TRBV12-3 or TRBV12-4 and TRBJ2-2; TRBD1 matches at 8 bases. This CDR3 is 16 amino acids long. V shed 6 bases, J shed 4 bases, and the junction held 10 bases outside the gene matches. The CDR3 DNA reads TGTGCCAGCAGATCCAACAGGGGGGTTTCCACCGGGGAGCTGTTTTTT. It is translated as CASRSNRGVSTGELFF.

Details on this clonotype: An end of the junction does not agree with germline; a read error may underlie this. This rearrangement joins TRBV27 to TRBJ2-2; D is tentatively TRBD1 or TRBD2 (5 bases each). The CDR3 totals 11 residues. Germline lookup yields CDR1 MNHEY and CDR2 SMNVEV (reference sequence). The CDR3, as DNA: TGTGCCAGCGGCAGGGTCGGGGAGCAGTTTTTT. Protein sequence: CASGRVGEQFF.

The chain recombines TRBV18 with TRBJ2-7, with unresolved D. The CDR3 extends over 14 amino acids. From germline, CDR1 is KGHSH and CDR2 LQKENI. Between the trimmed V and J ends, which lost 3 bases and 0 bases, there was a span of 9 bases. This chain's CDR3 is CASSPPSSSYEQYF. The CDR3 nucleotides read TGTGCCAGCTCACCCCCATCAAGCTCCTACGAGCAGTACTTC.

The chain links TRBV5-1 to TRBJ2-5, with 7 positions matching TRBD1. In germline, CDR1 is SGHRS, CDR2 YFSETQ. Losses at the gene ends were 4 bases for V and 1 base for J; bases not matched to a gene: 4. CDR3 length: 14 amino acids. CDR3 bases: TGCGCCAGCAGCCAGACAGGGCGCCAAGAGACCCAGTACTTC. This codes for CASSQTGRQETQYF.

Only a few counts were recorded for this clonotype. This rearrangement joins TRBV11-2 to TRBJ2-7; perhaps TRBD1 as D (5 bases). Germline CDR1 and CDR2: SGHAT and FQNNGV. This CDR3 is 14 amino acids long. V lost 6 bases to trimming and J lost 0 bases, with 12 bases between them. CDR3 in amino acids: CASRTTASSYEQYF. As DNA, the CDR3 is TGTGCCAGCAGGACGACAGCATCCTCCTACGAGCAGTACTTC.

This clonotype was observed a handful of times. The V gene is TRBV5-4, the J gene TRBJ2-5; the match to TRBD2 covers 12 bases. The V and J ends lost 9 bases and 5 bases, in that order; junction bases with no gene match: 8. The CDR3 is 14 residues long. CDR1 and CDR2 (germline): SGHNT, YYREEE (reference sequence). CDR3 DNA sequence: TGTGCCACAAGACTAGCGGGGGTGCAGGAGACCCAGTACTTC. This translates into CATRLAGVQETQYF.

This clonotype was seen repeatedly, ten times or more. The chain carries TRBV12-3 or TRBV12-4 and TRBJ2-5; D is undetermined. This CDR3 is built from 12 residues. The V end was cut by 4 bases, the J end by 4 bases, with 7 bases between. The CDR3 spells CASSSRRETQYF. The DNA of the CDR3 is TGTGCCAGCAGTTCTCGTAGAGAGACCCAGTACTTC.

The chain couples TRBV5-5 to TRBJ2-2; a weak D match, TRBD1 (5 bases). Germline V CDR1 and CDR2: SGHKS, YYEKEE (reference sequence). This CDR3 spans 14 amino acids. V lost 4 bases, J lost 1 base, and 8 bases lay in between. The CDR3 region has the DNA TGTGCCAGCAGCGCCGGACAGAACACCGGGGAGCTGTTTTTT. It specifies CASSAGQNTGELFF.

CDR3 sequence (DNA): TGTGCCAGCAGAACAGGGGGCTTTTCCTACAATGAGCAGTTCTTC. Translating it yields CASRTGGFSYNEQFF. The rearrangement joins TRBV6-5 to TRBJ2-1; TRBD1 agrees at 9 bases. Germline CDR1 MNHEY, CDR2 SVGAGI. The CDR3 is made up of 15 amino acids. V was pared by 6 bases and J by 1 base, with 4 bases of the junction left unmatched.